This T cell receptor (beta chain) was identified in a study of shared clonotypes between healthy human individuals. Measured with immunoSEQ multiplex PCR; TCRdb has only the in-frame clones, and not every one. The sample lists approximately 1.9 million clones, about 93% occurring once. Looked up from germline, CDR1 is LNHNV and CDR2 is YYDKDF (reference sequence). CDR3 length: 14 residues. Between the trimmed V and J ends, which lost 6 bases and 8 bases, there was a span of 17 bases. As defined, naive CD8 cells were CD45RO-negative and positively selected for CCR7, with terminally differentiated effector memory CD45RA+ cells excluded.

The receptor was isolated from a man younger than 35 in good health. Some clones in this sample may be carry-over from other donors' samples. Sequencing was performed on naive CD8+ T cells from PBMCs. V is TRBV15 and J is TRBJ2-1, with unresolved D. The CDR3 protein is CATREFGKKDEQFF. In DNA, the CDR3 is TGTGCCACCAGGGAATTTGGAAAGAAGGATGAGCAGTTCTTC. The full variable domain, its missing parts supplied by reference TRBV15 and TRBJ2-1, is DAMVIQNPRYQVTQFGKPVTLSCSQTLNHNVMYWYQQKSSQAPKLLFHYYDKDFNNEADTPDNFQSRRPNTSFCFLDIRSPGLGDTAMYLCATREFGKKDEQFFGPGTRLTVL.